Presented here are 30 T cell receptor beta chains from one specimen sequenced in a study of cytomegalovirus exposure and HLA in healthy donors. PCR was performed using 60 Vbeta and 13 Jbeta primers. The repertoire was sequenced with immunoSEQ multiplex PCR; TCRdb's copy has only in-frame clones and lacks some. The table records 95,000 to 150,000 clones, over 60% of them present only once. Sequencing used PBMCs. These TCRs come from a man younger than 30 in good health and CMV-seronegative.

The chain carries TRBV28 and TRBJ1-4, with D maybe TRBD1 (5 bases). The CDR3 contains 14 residues. V shed 3 bases and J shed 8 bases, with 13 bases lying between them. Germline V lookup: CDR1 MDHEN, CDR2 SYDVKM. CDR3 sequence reads: CASSLFQGKEKLFF. The CDR3 nucleotides read TGTGCCAGCAGTTTGTTTCAGGGCAAGGAAAAACTGTTTTTT.

The chain links TRBV29-1 to TRBJ2-3, with D possibly matching TRBD2 (5 bases). The CDR3 is 13 residues long. Germline V gene data show CDR1 as SQVTM and CDR2 as ANQGSEA. Trimming took off 2 bases at V and 9 bases at J, with 15 bases between the two ends. Written as DNA, the CDR3 is TGCAGCGTTGAAACCGCTAACGGGGTAACGCAGTATTTT. It yields the protein CSVETANGVTQYF.

V gene TRBV27 combines with J gene TRBJ2-1; D perhaps matches TRBD1 (6 bases). CDR1 and CDR2 from the germline V gene are MNHEY and SMNVEV (reference sequence). V was trimmed by 8 bases and J by 0 bases, leaving 17 bases between them. This CDR3 is 16 amino acids long. In DNA form, the CDR3 reads TGTGCCAGCGGACGACTCAGGGGAGACTCCTACAATGAGCAGTTCTTC. Its translation: CASGRLRGDSYNEQFF.

This clone came up a few times. The J gene is TRBJ1-1, the V gene TRBV6-5, with D possibly matching TRBD1 (5 bases). V was shortened by 8 bases and J by 1 base, with 11 bases between the two germline ends. Germline V CDR1 and CDR2: MNHEY, SVGAGI. The CDR3 is made up of 13 amino acids. CDR3: CASRQSGNTEAFF. The CDR3 DNA is TGTGCCAGCCGACAGTCGGGGAACACTGAAGCTTTCTTT.

The chain combines TRBV7-8 with TRBJ2-1; 10 bases fit TRBD2. The CDR3 runs 16 residues. CDR1 is SGHVS, CDR2 FQNEAQ, per germline. The junction had 8 bases not matched to a gene; V was cut back by 5 bases and J by 4 bases. The CDR3 sequence is CASSPLLAGIYNEQFF. As DNA, the CDR3 is TGTGCCAGCAGCCCCCTACTAGCGGGAATTTACAATGAGCAGTTCTTC. The full variable domain, in which reference TRBV7-8 and TRBJ2-1 provide the parts outside the CDR3, is GAGVSQSPRYKVAKRGQDVALRCDPISGHVSLFWYQQALGQGPEFLTYFQNEAQLDKSGLPSDRFFAERPEGSVSTLKIQRTQQEDSAVYLCASSPLLAGIYNEQFFGPGTRLTVL.

The rearrangement links TRBV7-2 to TRBJ2-5; TRBD2 matches 10 bases. The CDR3 length is 15 residues. V shed 5 bases, J shed 6 bases, and the junction held 9 bases outside the gene matches. The germline V gene has CDR1 SGHTA and CDR2 FQGNSA. The chain's CDR3 is CASSVSLAGSQTQYF. In DNA form, the CDR3 reads TGTGCCAGCAGCGTCTCACTAGCGGGAAGCCAGACCCAGTACTTC. The full variable domain, in which reference TRBV7-2 and TRBJ2-5 provide the parts outside the CDR3, is GAGVSQSPSNKVTEKGKDVELRCDPISGHTALYWYRQSLGQGLEFLIYFQGNSAPDKSGLPSDRFSAERTGGSVSTLTIQRTQQEDSAVYLCASSVSLAGSQTQYFGPGTRLLVL.

Here the CDR3 reads CASSYGTAREQYF. The DNA for the CDR3 is TGTGCCAGCAGCTACGGGACAGCCCGCGAGCAGTACTTC. V is TRBV5-4 and J is TRBJ2-7, with 7 bases identical to TRBD1. The ends lost 3 bases at V and 6 bases at J; junction bases unmatched: 6. Germline CDR1 and CDR2: SGHNT and YYREEE (reference sequence). This CDR3 comprises 13 residues.

This chain uses TRBV5-8 with TRBJ2-7; 7 bases are shared with TRBD1. There are 16 residues in the CDR3. The germline gives CDR1 SGHTS, CDR2 YDEGEE. The V and J ends lost 6 bases and 1 base, in that order; junction bases with no gene match: 13. CDR3 nucleotide sequence: TGTGCCAGCACAATCCGTCGGGACAGAAAATCCTACGAGCAGTACTTC. Translation gives CASTIRRDRKSYEQYF.

This clone appeared a single time. This chain uses TRBV19 with TRBJ2-1; 7 bases align to TRBD2. Germline CDR1 LNHDA, CDR2 SQIVND (reference sequence). V shed 3 bases, J shed 4 bases, and the junction held 6 bases outside the gene matches. The CDR3 runs 15 residues. For the CDR3, the DNA is TGTGCCAGTAGTATTGGGGCTAGCGGATACAATGAGCAGTTCTTC. Translation gives CASSIGASGYNEQFF.

The V call is TRBV28, the J call TRBJ1-4, with D possibly being TRBD1 (6 bases). CDR1 is MDHEN and CDR2 is SYDVKM in the germline V gene. The CDR3 consists of 14 residues. Trimming took 3 bases from V and 10 from J, leaving 15 bases between them. The CDR3 nucleotides are TGTGCCAGCAGTTTGAGCAGTAAGGGGGTAAAACTGTTTTTT. This codes for CASSLSSKGVKLFF. Full variable domain (rest looked up from reference TRBV28 and TRBJ1-4): DVKVTQSSRYLVKRTGEKVFLECVQDMDHENMFWYRQDPGLGLRLIYFSYDVKMKEKGDIPEGYSVSREKKERFSLILESASTNQTSMYLCASSLSSKGVKLFFGSGTQLSVL.

The chain has TRBV28 and TRBJ1-5, with 7 nucleotides matching TRBD1. Germline CDR1 and CDR2: MDHEN and SYDVKM. Losses at the gene ends were 2 bases for V and 5 bases for J; bases not matched to a gene: 6. The CDR3 has 15 amino acids. DNA for the CDR3: TGTGCCAGCAGTTTACGAGGGGGCTTGTATCAGCCCCAGCATTTT. Its translation: CASSLRGGLYQPQHF.

This clone came up a few times. The chain carries TRBV5-4 and TRBJ2-1; weak D call: TRBD2 (6 bases). Germline V gene sequence: CDR1 SGHNT, CDR2 YYREEE (reference sequence). The CDR3 contains 13 residues. The V and J ends lost 4 bases and 4 bases respectively, with 9 bases between them. The CDR3 loop is CASSAGSYNEQFF. The DNA for the CDR3 is TGTGCCAGCAGCGCCGGGAGTTACAATGAGCAGTTCTTC. The variable domain in full, with the rest retrieved from reference TRBV5-4 and TRBJ2-1, is ETGVTQSPTHLIKTRGQQVTLRCSSQSGHNTVSWYQQALGQGPQFIFQYYREEENGRGNFPPRFSGLQFPNYSSELNVNALELDDSALYLCASSAGSYNEQFFGPGTRLTVL.

In this sample, this clone turned up a few times. Written as DNA, the CDR3 is TGTGCCAGCAGCTTTGACTGGACAGGGCTAAATCAGCCCCAGCATTTT. Translated: CASSFDWTGLNQPQHF. V usage is TRBV7-8 and J usage is TRBJ1-5, with 8 bases matching TRBD1. The CDR3 is made up of 16 amino acids. V shed 3 bases and J 4 bases; nucleotides not matched to a gene: 8. In germline, CDR1 is SGHVS, CDR2 FQNEAQ.

This clone came up once. The chain carries TRBV5-1 and TRBJ2-5; no reliable D call. The germline gives CDR1 SGHRS, CDR2 YFSETQ. Trimming removed 0 bases at V and 0 bases at J, with 6 bases between. The CDR3 has 14 residues. CDR3 protein: CASSLGQYQETQYF. The CDR3 coding sequence is TGCGCCAGCAGCTTGGGCCAGTACCAAGAGACCCAGTACTTC.

V usage is TRBV5-1 and J usage is TRBJ2-1; 7 bases align to TRBD1. Germline-derived CDR1 and CDR2 are SGHRS and YFSETQ. The junction had 9 bases not matched to a gene; V was cut back by 5 bases and J by 4 bases. The CDR3 covers 15 residues. DNA of the CDR3: TGCGCCAGCAGTCTGACGACAGGGAATTACAATGAGCAGTTCTTC. Amino acids: CASSLTTGNYNEQFF.

This clone was picked up one time. V is TRBV30 and J is TRBJ1-1, with D perhaps matching TRBD1 (6 bases). There are 11 residues in the CDR3. With 5 bases removed from V and 5 bases from J, the gap between germline ends came to 9 bases. Germline values: CDR1 GTSNPN, CDR2 SVGIG (reference sequence). The CDR3 region has the DNA TGTGCCTGGGAAAGGGGGACTGAAGCTTTCTTT. This codes for CAWERGTEAFF.

The chain recombines TRBV14 with TRBJ2-7; no definite D call. The CDR3 is 12 residues long. Trimming shortened V by 3 bases and J by 4 bases, and 7 bases separated the two germline ends. The germline gives CDR1 SGHDN, CDR2 FVKESK. The CDR3 here is CASSHTRYEQYF. The CDR3 DNA sequence: TGTGCCAGCAGCCATACACGTTACGAGCAGTACTTC.

This clone was recorded once. The CDR3, as DNA: TGTGCCACCAGCGGGGACAGGGGACCCTACGAGCAGTACTTC. Protein sequence: CATSGDRGPYEQYF. This chain uses TRBV15 with TRBJ2-7, with 10 bases fitting TRBD1. V was clipped by 5 bases and J by 2 bases; unmatched bases: 3. This CDR3 region has 14 residues. Looked up from germline, CDR1 is LNHNV and CDR2 is YYDKDF (reference sequence).

The chain has TRBV7-6 and TRBJ2-5, with 10 bases aligning to TRBD1. The CDR3 consists of 17 residues. V shed 4 bases, J shed 2 bases, and the junction held 10 bases outside the gene matches. CDR1 is SGHVS, CDR2 FNYEAQ, per germline. For the CDR3, the DNA is TGTGCCAGCAGCTCACGACCGGGACAGGGGTGGCAAGAGACCCAGTACTTC. It codes for CASSSRPGQGWQETQYF.

The genes are TRBV19 and TRBJ2-1, with TRBD2 identical over 11 bases. V lost 6 bases and J lost 4; bases outside the gene matches: 5. Looked up from germline, CDR1 is LNHDA and CDR2 is SQIVND (reference sequence). CDR3 length: 15 residues. CDR3 nucleotide sequence: TGTGCCAGTAGCCTGACTAGCGGGGTATACAATGAGCAGTTCTTC. Residues: CASSLTSGVYNEQFF. The entire variable domain, with the rest obtained from reference TRBV19 and TRBJ2-1, is as follows: DGGITQSPKYLFRKEGQNVTLSCEQNLNHDAMYWYRQDPGQGLRLIYYSQIVNDFQKGDIAEGYSVSREKKESFPLTVTSAQKNPTAFYLCASSLTSGVYNEQFFGPGTRLTVL.

This chain links TRBV10-3 with TRBJ2-5; 10 bases are shared with TRBD2. The CDR3 extends over 14 amino acids. V dropped 6 bases and J dropped 2; count of bases not matched to a gene: 3. Germline loops: CDR1 ENHRY, CDR2 SYGVKD. The CDR3 coding sequence is TGTGCCATCAGAGGAGCGGGGGGGCAAGAGACCCAGTACTTC. Its translation: CAIRGAGGQETQYF.

The chain employs TRBV27 and TRBJ2-5, with 8 bases aligning to TRBD2. The CDR3 sequence is 14 residues long. The V gene's germline CDR1 is MNHEY and CDR2 SMNVEV (reference sequence). With V trimmed by 6 bases and J by 5 bases, 8 bases remained unmatched. CDR3 DNA sequence: TGTGCCAGCAGCGAGACTAGCGAGGGGGAGACCCAGTACTTC. This codes for CASSETSEGETQYF.

The gene calls are TRBV19 and TRBJ2-7; possible D gene TRBD1, 6 bases. Germline-derived CDR1 and CDR2 are LNHDA and SQIVND (reference sequence). V shed 2 bases and J shed 3 bases, with 14 bases lying between them. The length of the CDR3 is 15 residues. CDR3 nucleotides: TGTGCCAGTAGTATACAAGGGACATTTTACTACGAGCAGTACTTC. Protein sequence: CASSIQGTFYYEQYF.

V usage is TRBV7-9 and J usage is TRBJ2-2; D not certain. CDR3 length equals 16 residues. Per the germline V gene, CDR1 is SEHNR and CDR2 is FQNEAQ (reference sequence). Deletions cut 1 base from V and 1 base from J, with 10 bases between. CDR3 residues: CASSLGTTGNTGELFF. The DNA for the CDR3 is TGTGCCAGCAGCTTAGGAACGACGGGGAACACCGGGGAGCTGTTTTTT.

This clone was observed a few times. The CDR3 is CASTSERETQYF. The CDR3 region has the DNA TGTGCCAGCACAAGCGAACGAGAGACCCAGTACTTC. This chain connects TRBV28 to TRBJ2-5; the D is unclear. The V gene's germline CDR1 is MDHEN and CDR2 SYDVKM. The CDR3 loop spans 12 amino acids. Trimming removed 7 bases from V and 4 bases from J, with 10 bases in between.

This rearrangement joins TRBV25-1 to TRBJ2-7, with TRBD2 as a possible D gene (6 bases). V gave up 1 base and J gave up 6 bases, with 10 bases separating them. Germline values: CDR1 MGHDK, CDR2 SYGVNS. CDR3 length: 13 amino acids. The CDR3 DNA reads as TGTGCCAGCAGTGAATTTCGGGGAGGCGAGCAGTACTTC. This codes for CASSEFRGGEQYF.

This chain connects TRBV23-1 to TRBJ2-7; D not resolved. TRBV23-1 is an open reading frame, and its role is uncertain. V lost 3 bases and J lost 0, with 6 bases in between. The CDR3 runs to 13 residues. This CDR3 reads CASSHLPSYEQYF. Written as DNA, the CDR3 is TGCGCCAGCAGTCATCTTCCCTCCTACGAGCAGTACTTC.

Of note for this clone: The junction differs from germline at one of its ends, possibly a read error. The V gene is TRBV15, the J gene TRBJ1-2; the match to TRBD1 covers 12 bases. From germline, CDR1 is LNHNV and CDR2 YYDKDF (reference sequence). This CDR3 spans 16 amino acids. CDR3 sequence: CATSRGGQGAYYGYPF. As DNA, the CDR3 is TGTGCCACCAGCAGAGGGGGACAGGGGGCCTACTATGGCTACCCCTTC.

This chain connects TRBV27 to TRBJ2-4, with 10 bases fitting TRBD2. The CDR3 sequence is 17 residues long. V lost 5 bases to trimming and J lost 0 bases; unmatched junction nucleotides: 7. In germline, CDR1 is MNHEY, CDR2 SMNVEV (reference sequence). The CDR3 sequence: CASSPHGLAAAKNIQYF. Written as DNA, the CDR3 is TGTGCCAGCAGTCCACACGGACTAGCGGCAGCCAAAAACATTCAGTACTTC.

This chain joins TRBV7-6 and TRBJ1-2; no clear D. This CDR3 is 19 amino acids long. Germline lookup yields CDR1 SGHVS and CDR2 FNYEAQ. Trimming took 1 base from V and 3 from J, leaving 24 bases between them. The CDR3 protein is CASSLGIYAAGSEDYGYTF. The CDR3 nucleotides are TGTGCCAGCAGCTTAGGTATATATGCGGCGGGGTCGGAGGACTATGGCTACACCTTC.